Following are 8 T cell receptor beta chains from one sample sequenced in a study of identical twins. TCRdb re-analysed the 5' RACE reads in MiXCR, keeping a single row per CDR3 protein. Of 200,000 to 300,000 distinct CDR3 sequences in the sample, 6.5% to 9% were seen once. These data also featured in a second study, about yellow fever vaccine responses in identical twins.

Sequencing was done on a sample of CD8+ T cells sorted from blood. The receptors shown here come from a woman aged 18-29 years in good health.

This clonotype was counted at least ten times. The chain is built from TRBV15 and TRBJ1-4; no definite D call. Trimming took 8 bases from V and 7 from J, leaving 8 bases between them. The CDR3 totals 11 residues. Germline V lookup: CDR1 LNHNV, CDR2 YYDKDF (reference sequence). For the CDR3, the DNA is TGTGCCACCGGCGCCGGTGAAAAACTGTTTTTT. Its protein is CATGAGEKLFF.

The chain has TRBV27 and TRBJ2-3, with TRBD2 identical over 10 bases. Germline loops: CDR1 MNHEY, CDR2 SMNVEV (reference sequence). The ends lost 6 bases at V and 4 bases at J; junction bases unmatched: 10. CDR3 size: 16 residues. CDR3 nucleotides: TGTGCCAGCAGCCAATGGGCTAGCGGGGGAGCAGATACGCAGTATTTT. This sequence encodes CASSQWASGGADTQYF.

This chain joins TRBV11-2 and TRBJ2-3; 11 bases are shared with TRBD2. The V gene end was trimmed by 5 bases and the J gene end by 0 bases; junction bases not matched to a gene: 4. The CDR3 spans 16 residues. Germline lookup yields CDR1 SGHAT and CDR2 FQNNGV. CDR3 coding DNA: TGTGCCAGCAGCCTGTGGACTAGCGGGAGCACAGATACGCAGTATTTT. Protein: CASSLWTSGSTDTQYF.

In this sample, this clonotype turned up a few times. J is TRBJ2-1 and V is TRBV7-2; 13 bases align to TRBD2. CDR1 and CDR2 from the germline V gene are SGHTA and FQGNSA. The CDR3 consists of 15 residues. V was clipped by 5 bases and J by 8 bases; unmatched bases: 6. The CDR3 bases are TGTGCCAGCAGCCCCAGGACTAGCGGGAGCGATGAGCAGTTCTTC. This gives the protein CASSPRTSGSDEQFF.

This clonotype came up many times. This chain uses TRBV15 with TRBJ2-6; D uncertain. This CDR3 contains 14 residues. From germline, CDR1 is LNHNV and CDR2 YYDKDF (reference sequence). With 8 bases removed from V and 0 bases from J, the gap between germline ends came to 8 bases. In nucleotides, the CDR3 is TGTGCCACCGGTGGCATCTCTGGGGCCAACGTCCTGACTTTC. Translating it yields CATGGISGANVLTF.

This clonotype was seen more than once but under ten times. The chain recombines TRBV7-9 with TRBJ1-2; 8 positions agree with TRBD1. Germline V gives CDR1 SEHNR, CDR2 FQNEAQ (reference sequence). V lost 5 bases and J lost 7; bases outside the gene matches: 6. The CDR3 is made up of 13 amino acids. The DNA for the CDR3 is TGTGCCAGCAGCCTTGGGACAGGACCTGGCTACACCTTC. Protein sequence: CASSLGTGPGYTF.

This rearrangement joins TRBV27 to TRBJ2-5; 15 bases match TRBD2. The J segment lost 6 bases and the V segment lost 7 bases, leaving 12 bases of the junction unmatched. CDR1 and CDR2 (germline): MNHEY, SMNVEV (reference sequence). The CDR3 covers 17 residues. In DNA form, the CDR3 reads TGTGCCAGCAATACCGGGACTAGCGGGGGGACTCTGAAGACCCAGTACTTC. The encoded protein is CASNTGTSGGTLKTQYF.

This clonotype was found many times. The chain combines TRBV7-9 with TRBJ1-4; TRBD1 is a possible D gene (5 bases). CDR3 size: 15 residues. Germline loops: CDR1 SEHNR, CDR2 FQNEAQ (reference sequence). V gave up 4 bases and J gave up 3 bases, with 12 bases separating them. CDR3 amino acids: CASSSPGVANEKLFF. DNA for the CDR3: TGTGCCAGCAGCTCCCCGGGGGTGGCTAATGAAAAACTGTTTTTT.